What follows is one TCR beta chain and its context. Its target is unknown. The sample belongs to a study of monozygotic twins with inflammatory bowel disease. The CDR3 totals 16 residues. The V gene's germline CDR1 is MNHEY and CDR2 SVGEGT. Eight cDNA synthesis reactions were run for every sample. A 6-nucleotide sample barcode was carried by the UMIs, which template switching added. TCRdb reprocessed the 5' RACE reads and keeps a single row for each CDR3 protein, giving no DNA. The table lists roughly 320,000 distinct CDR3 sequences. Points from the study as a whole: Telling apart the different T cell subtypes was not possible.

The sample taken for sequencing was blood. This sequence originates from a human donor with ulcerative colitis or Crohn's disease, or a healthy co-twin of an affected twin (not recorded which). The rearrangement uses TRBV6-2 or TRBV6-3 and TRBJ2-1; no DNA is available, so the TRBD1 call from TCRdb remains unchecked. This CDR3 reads CASSYHDRGLYNEQFF.